A selection of T cell receptor beta chains follows, all from one sample in a study of T cell responses to AZD1222 COVID-19 vaccine. The protocol was immunoSEQ multiplex PCR, while the TCRdb copy is restricted to in-frame clones and leaves out a portion. The table has 95,000 to 150,000 clones, roughly 88% seen once. Sequenced material: peripheral blood, taken on day 0 of AZD1222 vaccination. These receptors were collected from an adult in good health. Each CDR3 is given with its conserved first and last residue. A D gene is named only where the DNA matches it firmly. Clone sizes are given selectively: once, few, many, or a class where the clone is expanded.

V: TRBV5-1
J: TRBJ2-5
D: .
size: .
CDR3: CASSKGTRILEETQYF
DNA: TGCGCCAGCAGCAAGGGGACCCGAATCCTCGAAGAGACCCAGTACTTC

V: TRBV7-6
J: TRBJ2-7
D: TRBD2
size: .
CDR3: CASSLAGGYEQYF
DNA: TGTGCCAGCAGCTTAGCGGGGGGGTACGAGCAGTACTTC

V: TRBV27
J: TRBJ2-5
D: .
size: .
CDR3: CASSAFGNQETQYF
DNA: TGTGCCAGCAGTGCCTTCGGGAACCAAGAGACCCAGTACTTC

V: TRBV11-3
J: TRBJ2-3
D: .
size: few
CDR3: CASSLGGRPDTQYF
DNA: TGTGCCAGCAGCTTAGGGGGCCGTCCAGATACGCAGTATTTT

V: TRBV7-2
J: TRBJ1-1
D: TRBD1
size: .
CDR3: CASSFTTGMNTEAFF
DNA: TGTGCCAGCAGCTTTACGACAGGGATGAACACTGAAGCTTTCTTT

V: TRBV6-2/TRBV6-3
J: TRBJ1-1
D: .
size: .
CDR3: CASSYYTGLEAFF
DNA: TGTGCCAGCAGTTATTATACGGGACTGGAAGCTTTCTTT

V: TRBV10-2
J: TRBJ1-2
D: TRBD1
size: .
CDR3: CASSEDRVIYGYTF
DNA: TGCGCCAGCAGTGAAGACAGGGTAATCTATGGCTACACCTTC

V: TRBV29-1
J: TRBJ2-4
D: TRBD1
size: .
CDR3: CSVEVGTGGIKNIQYF
DNA: TGCAGCGTTGAAGTCGGGACAGGGGGCATCAAAAACATTCAGTACTTC

V: TRBV10-3
J: TRBJ2-7
D: TRBD1
size: .
CDR3: CAISEGDSTYEQYF
DNA: TGTGCCATCAGTGAGGGGGACAGTACCTACGAGCAGTACTTC

V: TRBV28
J: TRBJ1-4
D: .
size: .
CDR3: CASSSAGAGEKLFF
DNA: TGTGCCAGCAGTTCAGCAGGGGCAGGGGAAAAACTGTTTTTT

V: TRBV19
J: TRBJ2-1
D: TRBD2
size: .
CDR3: CASSLAGGANEQFF
DNA: TGTGCCAGTAGTCTTGCGGGGGGGGCCAATGAGCAGTTCTTC

V: TRBV5-1
J: TRBJ2-1
D: .
size: .
CDR3: CASSERTTEGNEQFF
DNA: TGCGCCAGCAGCGAGCGCACGACAGAGGGCAATGAGCAGTTCTTC

V: TRBV10-3
J: TRBJ2-7
D: TRBD1
size: few
CDR3: CAISESILRTGRSYEQYF
DNA: TGTGCCATCAGTGAGTCGATCTTACGGACAGGGAGATCCTACGAGCAGTACTTC

V: TRBV10-3
J: TRBJ1-5
D: .
size: .
CDR3: CATVSVENQPQHF
DNA: TGTGCCACCGTGAGCGTAGAGAATCAGCCCCAGCATTTT

V: TRBV19
J: TRBJ1-1
D: .
size: once
CDR3: CASSMSSRNTEAFF
DNA: TGTGCCAGTAGTATGAGTTCTAGGAACACTGAAGCTTTCTTT

V: TRBV7-2
J: TRBJ2-3
D: .
size: .
CDR3: CASSIRTGDTQYF
DNA: TGTGCCAGCAGCATCCGGACCGGAGATACGCAGTATTTT

V: TRBV20-1
J: TRBJ2-5
D: .
size: .
CDR3: CSASGRELFSQETQYF
DNA: TGCAGTGCTAGTGGCAGGGAATTGTTTTCCCAAGAGACCCAGTACTTC

V: TRBV12-5
J: TRBJ2-1
D: TRBD1
size: .
CDR3: CASGFGQGLNNEQFF
DNA: TGTGCTAGTGGTTTCGGACAGGGCCTAAACAATGAGCAGTTCTTC

V: TRBV6-2/TRBV6-3
J: TRBJ2-7
D: .
size: .
CDR3: CASSYPGTYEQYF
DNA: TGTGCCAGCAGTTACCCTGGAACCTACGAGCAGTACTTC

V: TRBV4-3
J: TRBJ1-1
D: TRBD1
size: .
CDR3: CASSRDRGGNTEAFF
DNA: TGCGCCAGCAGCCGGGACAGGGGAGGGAACACTGAAGCTTTCTTT

V: TRBV5-1
J: TRBJ2-7
D: .
size: .
CDR3: CASRGSSAYEQYF
DNA: TGCGCCAGCAGGGGAAGTTCAGCATACGAGCAGTACTTC

V: TRBV28
J: TRBJ1-1
D: TRBD1
size: .
CDR3: CASRPTGGPTEAFF
DNA: TGTGCCAGCAGGCCGACAGGGGGGCCCACTGAAGCTTTCTTT

V: TRBV29-1
J: TRBJ1-1
D: .
size: .
CDR3: CSVGAETEAFF
DNA: TGCAGCGTTGGGGCGGAGACTGAAGCTTTCTTT

V: TRBV7-8
J: TRBJ1-6
D: .
size: .
CDR3: CASSDAHLRGPLHF
DNA: TGTGCCAGCAGCGACGCACACCTCCGGGGACCCCTCCACTTT

V: TRBV12-3/TRBV12-4
J: TRBJ2-1
D: .
size: .
CDR3: CASSYGSLEQFF
DNA: TGTGCCAGCAGTTACGGTAGTCTGGAGCAGTTCTTC

V: TRBV7-9
J: TRBJ2-1
D: TRBD1
size: .
CDR3: CASSPRTGVYNEQFF
DNA: TGTGCCAGCAGCCCACGGACAGGCGTCTACAATGAGCAGTTCTTC

V: TRBV14
J: TRBJ2-2
D: .
size: .
CDR3: CASSQGFRGRTGELFF
DNA: TGTGCCAGCAGCCAAGGGTTCAGGGGTCGAACCGGGGAGCTGTTTTTT

V: TRBV11-2
J: TRBJ2-5
D: .
size: .
CDR3: CASSSSETQYF
DNA: TGTGCCAGCAGCTCGTCGGAGACCCAGTACTTC

V: TRBV7-9
J: TRBJ1-3
D: .
size: .
CDR3: CASSGSGGSGNTIYF
DNA: TGTGCCAGCAGCGGCTCGGGAGGCTCTGGAAACACCATATATTTT

V: TRBV30
J: TRBJ2-1
D: .
size: .
CDR3: CAWSEVSRSSYNEQFF
DNA: TGTGCCTGGAGTGAGGTTAGCCGAAGCTCCTACAATGAGCAGTTCTTC

V: TRBV5-1
J: TRBJ2-5
D: TRBD1
size: .
CDR3: CASSFAGTEETQYF
DNA: TGCGCCAGCAGCTTCGCCGGGACAGAAGAGACCCAGTACTTC

V: TRBV7-2
J: TRBJ2-1
D: TRBD1
size: .
CDR3: CASSSGTGVREQFF
DNA: TGTGCCAGCAGCTCGGGGACAGGTGTTCGTGAGCAGTTCTTC

V: TRBV7-9
J: TRBJ2-7
D: .
size: .
CDR3: CASSLVGDEQYF
DNA: TGTGCCAGCAGCTTAGTGGGTGACGAGCAGTACTTC

V: TRBV6-5
J: TRBJ2-3
D: TRBD2
size: .
CDR3: CASSGTSGADTQYF
DNA: TGTGCCAGCAGCGGGACTAGCGGGGCAGATACGCAGTATTTT

V: TRBV5-1
J: TRBJ1-1
D: .
size: .
CDR3: CASSLMRGSTEAFF
DNA: TGCGCCAGCAGCTTGATGAGGGGGAGCACTGAAGCTTTCTTT

V: TRBV12-3/TRBV12-4
J: TRBJ2-2
D: .
size: .
CDR3: CASSFQGTGELFF
DNA: TGTGCCAGCAGTTTTCAGGGCACCGGGGAGCTGTTTTTT

V: TRBV12-3/TRBV12-4
J: TRBJ1-2
D: .
size: .
CDR3: CASSQGRGYGYTF
DNA: TGTGCCAGCAGTCAGGGCAGGGGATATGGCTACACCTTC

V: TRBV5-1
J: TRBJ1-1
D: .
size: .
CDR3: CASSLAGRGNTEAFF
DNA: TGCGCCAGCAGCTTGGCTGGACGGGGGAACACTGAAGCTTTCTTT

V: TRBV19
J: TRBJ1-5
D: TRBD1
size: .
CDR3: CASSIQGASNQPQHF
DNA: TGTGCCAGTAGCATTCAGGGGGCGAGCAATCAGCCCCAGCATTTT

V: TRBV25-1
J: TRBJ2-7
D: TRBD1
size: .
CDR3: CASSDRGQGMYEQYF
DNA: TGTGCCAGCAGTGACCGCGGACAGGGGATGTACGAGCAGTACTTC

V: TRBV19
J: TRBJ1-6
D: TRBD1
size: .
CDR3: CASSRRTGYNSPLHF
DNA: TGTGCCAGTAGTCGGAGGACAGGTTATAATTCACCCCTCCACTTT

V: TRBV13
J: TRBJ1-1
D: TRBD1
size: .
CDR3: CASSLGQGILGAFF
DNA: TGTGCCAGCAGCTTAGGACAGGGGATCTTGGGGGCTTTCTTT

V: TRBV28
J: TRBJ1-1
D: .
size: .
CDR3: CASRRGTNTEAFF
DNA: TGTGCCAGCAGAAGAGGGACGAACACTGAAGCTTTCTTT

V: TRBV2
J: TRBJ2-1
D: TRBD2
size: .
CDR3: CASRTGTSNEQFF
DNA: TGTGCCAGCAGAACCGGGACTAGCAATGAGCAGTTCTTC

V: TRBV27
J: TRBJ1-1
D: .
size: .
CDR3: CASSRSGVAEAFF
DNA: TGTGCCAGCAGCCGTTCAGGGGTGGCTGAAGCTTTCTTT

V: TRBV4-3
J: TRBJ2-5
D: TRBD2
size: .
CDR3: CASSQDSAGATQYF
DNA: TGCGCCAGCAGCCAAGATTCAGCGGGGGCGACCCAGTACTTC

V: TRBV29-1
J: TRBJ1-2
D: .
size: .
CDR3: CSVTTGSGGYTF
DNA: TGCAGCGTTACGACAGGTTCCGGTGGCTACACCTTC

V: TRBV5-4
J: TRBJ2-3
D: .
size: .
CDR3: CASSLVGPDTQYF
DNA: TGTGCCAGCAGCTTGGTCGGTCCAGATACGCAGTATTTT

V: TRBV10-1
J: TRBJ2-3
D: TRBD1
size: .
CDR3: CASKGGTGPSDTQYF
DNA: TGCGCCAGCAAAGGGGGGACAGGGCCATCAGATACGCAGTATTTT

V: TRBV6-2/TRBV6-3
J: TRBJ2-7
D: .
size: .
CDR3: CASSYRGVGAYEQYF
DNA: TGTGCCAGCAGTTACAGAGGGGTGGGCGCCTACGAGCAGTACTTC

V: TRBV18
J: TRBJ1-3
D: .
size: .
CDR3: CASSLGSGNTIYF
DNA: TGTGCCAGCTCCTTAGGATCTGGAAACACCATATATTTT

V: TRBV19
J: TRBJ1-1
D: .
size: .
CDR3: CASSTGGAANTEAFF
DNA: TGTGCCAGTAGTACGGGAGGGGCAGCTAACACTGAAGCTTTCTTT

V: TRBV5-1
J: TRBJ2-5
D: .
size: .
CDR3: CASNEGNRETQYF
DNA: TGCGCCAGCAACGAGGGAAACCGAGAGACCCAGTACTTC

V: TRBV7-2
J: TRBJ1-2
D: TRBD1
size: .
CDR3: CASSLMPGGNYGYTF
DNA: TGTGCCAGCAGCTTAATGCCAGGGGGGAACTATGGCTACACCTTC

V: TRBV25-1
J: TRBJ1-1
D: TRBD1
size: once
CDR3: CASSETGVGTEAFF
DNA: TGTGCCAGCAGTGAAACAGGGGTCGGCACTGAAGCTTTCTTT

V: TRBV7-9
J: TRBJ2-1
D: .
size: .
CDR3: CASSLRGTFHSGLNEQFF
DNA: TGTGCCAGCAGCTTAAGAGGGACATTCCATTCTGGATTGAATGAGCAGTTCTTC

V: TRBV11-2
J: TRBJ1-3
D: .
size: .
CDR3: CASSLGSSGNTIYF
DNA: TGTGCCAGCAGCTTAGGTAGCTCTGGAAACACCATATATTTT